One TCR beta chain is described in this entry. Germline V gives CDR1 MNHEY, CDR2 SVGAGI. The length of the CDR3 is 13 residues. The ends lost 2 bases at V and 6 bases at J; junction bases unmatched: 4. Per the authors' pipeline: Reference gene primer amplification gave nucleated cell count estimates. Using immunoSEQ multiplex PCR, the repertoire was profiled, and TCRdb retains in-frame clones only, with some absent. V and J calls and clone size come straight from that table; D and trimming were deduced from the DNA. Among approximately 150,000 clones listed, approximately 88% were seen once. This sample is part of a study of blood T cell repertoires in COVID-19. Turning to the study itself: Samples of COVID-19 (acute and convalescent) were obtained from the United States, Italy and Spain. T cells, B-cell-depleted T cells, or PBMCs supplied cDNA or gDNA.

The sequence was collected from a human donor in a cohort sampled during active COVID-19. The genes are TRBV6-5 and TRBJ2-7, with 7 bases fitting TRBD1. Sequenced sample: peripheral blood. CDR3 in DNA: TGTGCCAGCAGTTACGGGACAGTAGGCGAGCAGTACTTC. Translating gives CASSYGTVGEQYF.